Below are 4 T cell receptor beta chains sequenced from a single sample in a study of technical replicates of blood from a handful of donors listed by TCRdb under 2017. Library construction relied on the immunoSEQ multiplex PCR assay. The immuneACCESS repertoire file appears here via TCRdb, limited to in-frame rearrangements. These files lack a portion of the clones; in checked studies, under half of the deficit traces to unresolved V genes, and the cause of the others is not known. For this sample the table gives over 80,000 clones, of which 90% to 97% were detected only once. The ten biggest clones cover about 0.39% of the sample. The sequenced sample was T cells isolated from PBMCs. The receptors shown here come from a human donor in good health.

This clone showed up just once. The chain recombines TRBV4-1 with TRBJ2-7; the D is unclear. V was cut by 1 base and J by 2 bases, with 9 bases left in between. CDR1 MGHRA and CDR2 YSYEKL come from the germline V gene. The CDR3 covers 14 residues. CDR3 DNA sequence: TGCGCCAGCAGCCAAGTAAGCCCGACCTACGAGCAGTACTTC. It codes for CASSQVSPTYEQYF.

The chain is built from TRBV25-1 and TRBJ2-7; 10 positions match TRBD2. Germline V gene data show CDR1 as MGHDK and CDR2 as SYGVNS. V lost 5 bases, J lost 7 bases, and 8 bases stayed unmatched. This CDR3 has 14 amino acids. The CDR3 nucleotides are TGTGCCAGCAGTCCGGTGGGACTAGCGATTGAGCAGTACTTC. As protein: CASSPVGLAIEQYF.

This rearrangement joins TRBV7-9 to TRBJ2-1; D might be TRBD1 (6 bases). CDR3 length: 15 residues. Trimming shortened V by 5 bases and J by 2 bases, and 13 bases separated the two germline ends. CDR1 is SEHNR, CDR2 FQNEAQ, per germline (reference sequence). CDR3 coding DNA: TGTGCCAGCAGCCGCCAGGGGACAACCTACAATGAGCAGTTCTTC. Translated: CASSRQGTTYNEQFF. The full variable domain, with the rest looked up from reference TRBV7-9 and TRBJ2-1, is DTGVSQNPRHKITKRGQNVTFRCDPISEHNRLYWYRQTLGQGPEFLTYFQNEAQLEKSRLLSDRFSAERPKGSFSTLEIQRTEQGDSAMYLCASSRQGTTYNEQFFGPGTRLTVL.

The chain joins TRBV18 to TRBJ1-2; perhaps TRBD1 as D (6 bases). CDR1 is KGHSH and CDR2 is LQKENI in the germline V gene. Deletions cut 3 bases from V and 10 bases from J, with 21 bases between. The CDR3 has 15 amino acids. CDR3 protein: CASSPSGVTSQDYTF. The CDR3 coding sequence is TGTGCCAGCTCACCTTCAGGGGTAACAAGTCAAGACTACACCTTC.